This TCR beta chain emerged from a study of shared clonotypes between healthy human individuals (dated by TCRdb to about 2020). Context from the whole study: The cohort included three men and a couple of women between 18 and 49 years of age. To increase sequencing depth and limit assay-specific biases, different laboratories used diverse techniques to prepare libraries and sequence TCR repertoires. Per donor, three plates each were used for CD4 naive and CD4 memory, two for CD8 naive, and one for CD8 memory. Between about 0.9 and 9 billion PBMCs per donor were obtained by leukapheresis. Blood TCR repertoires of about five healthy adults were deeply sequenced to estimate repertoire size and the extent of clonotype sharing between individuals. The study at large found these results: Sampling was restricted to blood, and TCR repertoires in tissues likely differ from the TCR repertoires found in blood. Larger estimated clonotype richness was generally found for naive subsets than for memory subsets. Based on pairwise subsampling, the degree of clonotype sharing among donors was expected to be affected by sequencing depth. The small number of donors limited the genetic and exposure-history diversity represented. Compared with non-shared clonotypes, the clonotypes found in all four sorted-subset donors had higher generation probabilities. About 5% of naive CD4, roughly 3.5% of naive CD8, 2.3% of memory CD4, and about 0.4% of memory CD8 clonotypes were shared across several donors. Incomplete sequencing was indicated by rarefaction of sorted-subset datasets, despite the large sequencing depth.

From the germline V gene, CDR1 is MNHEY and CDR2 is SVGAGI. V and J lose 3 bases and 9 bases, and a span of 15 bases separates them. From cysteine to phenylalanine, the CDR3 is 14 amino acids long. Only the CDR3 region is kept as DNA, spanning 42 bases read in frame from base 1. In the case of this clone: Its antigen is still unknown. Base qualities are not recorded, but no much larger clone differs from it by a single base.

Using the deep immunoSEQ assay, multiplex PCR amplified TCR CDR3 regions from genomic DNA. Extracted genomic DNA from each cell subset was spread evenly across all wells of several immunoSEQ 96-well plates, with each plate serving as a replicate. For sorted subsets, 150 to 200 ng genomic DNA, equal to approximately 30,000 T cell genomes, was loaded into each replicate PCR. The purified libraries were quantified using a Qubit 3.0 fluorometer, sized with a Bioanalyzer 2100, and then quantified again using the KAPA Library Quantification kit. Every immunoSEQ 96-well plate was sequenced on a separate single-read 150-cycle Illumina NextSeq 550 flow cell. Per the source publication's procedure: The immunoSEQ output contained only junctional sequences without quality scores, so filtering could not match that applied to full-length reads. Sequences were annotated with PyIR, a Python wrapper for IgBLAST v1.9, using IMGT germline references to assign V/J genes and CDR3. Reads were removed for weak V/J assignments (E-value above 1e-6), missing CDR3, stop codons, out-of-frame junctions, or ambiguous translated residues. A V3J clonotype was defined by an identical inferred V gene, J gene, and CDR3 amino acid sequence. To compute the percentage overlap between repertoires, the number of shared unique clonotypes was divided by the size of the smaller repertoire. Richness of each repertoire was evaluated using RTK rarefaction, the Chao1 estimator, and Recon v2.1 estimates of unobserved clonotypes. For all TCRbeta clonotypes obtained by the gDNA method from four donors, generation probabilities were computed with OLGA. Entries here come from immuneACCESS through TCRdb and include only in-frame sequences with V and J called. Some clones fail to appear in such tables; in the studies checked, an unresolved V gene covers under half of the shortfall, and the cause of the remainder is unknown. V, J and clone size are taken as reported in that table, and D and trimming were inferred from the DNA itself. Here the sample has about a million clones; 70% to 85% occur a single time. The top ten hold 0.89% of the sample.

The donors were healthy, HIV-negative adults with no recently reported acute infections or vaccinations. Every donor was a Caucasian adult living in Nashville, Tennessee, USA. Magnetic negative selection was used to enrich CD4+ T cells, after which naive cells were positively selected on CD45RA and the negative fraction became the memory subset. Blood was collected by leukapheresis, and PBMCs were isolated by Ficoll-Histopaque density gradient centrifugation and then cryopreserved in liquid nitrogen vapor phase. Purity and quantity of every magnetically sorted T cell population were checked by analytical flow cytometry. Each sorted fraction had its genomic DNA isolated and then quantified by UV absorbance on a Nanodrop 2000c.

The sequence derives from a young man in good health. Some clones in this sample may be carry-over from other donors' samples. The chain uses TRBV6-5 and TRBJ2-4; 6 matching bases give a weak D call of TRBD1. Sequencing was performed on memory CD4+ T cells from PBMCs. The cell subset or site label, as the study defines it: CD45RA-negative fraction. The CDR3 protein sequence reads: CASSYSGTRGIQYF. The DNA sequence is given as TGTGCCAGCAGTTATTCCGGGACACGGGGCATTCAGTACTTC.